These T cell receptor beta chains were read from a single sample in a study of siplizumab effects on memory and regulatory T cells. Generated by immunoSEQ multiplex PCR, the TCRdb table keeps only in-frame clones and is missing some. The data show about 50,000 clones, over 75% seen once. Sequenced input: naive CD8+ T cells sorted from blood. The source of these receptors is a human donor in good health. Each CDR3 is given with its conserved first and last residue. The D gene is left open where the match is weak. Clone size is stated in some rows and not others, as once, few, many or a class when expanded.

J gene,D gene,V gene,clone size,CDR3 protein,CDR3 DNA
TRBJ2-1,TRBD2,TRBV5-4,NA,CASRELAGDNEQFF,TGTGCCAGCAGGGAACTAGCGGGTGACAATGAGCAGTTCTTC
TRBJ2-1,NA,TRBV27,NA,CASSLSSHFYNEQFF,TGTGCCAGCAGTTTATCGTCTCATTTCTACAATGAGCAGTTCTTC
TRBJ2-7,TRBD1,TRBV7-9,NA,CASSPTGDEQYF,TGTGCCAGCAGCCCGACAGGGGACGAGCAGTACTTC
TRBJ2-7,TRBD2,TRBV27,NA,CASSWTGGNYEQYF,TGTGCCAGCAGTTGGACGGGGGGGAACTACGAGCAGTACTTC
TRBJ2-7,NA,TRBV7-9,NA,CASSFSYEQYF,TGTGCCAGCAGCTTCTCCTACGAGCAGTACTTC
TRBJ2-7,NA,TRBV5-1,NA,CASSLAEVGYEQYF,TGCGCCAGCAGCTTGGCCGAGGTGGGCTACGAGCAGTACTTC
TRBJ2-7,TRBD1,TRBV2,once,CASSVMAQGGTGVVEQYF,TGTGCCAGCAGTGTTATGGCCCAGGGGGGGACAGGGGTCGTCGAGCAGTACTTC
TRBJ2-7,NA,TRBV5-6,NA,CASSLGSSPYEQYF,TGTGCCAGCAGCTTGGGCAGCTCCCCCTACGAGCAGTACTTC
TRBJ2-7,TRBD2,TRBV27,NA,CASHPTSSSYEQYF,TGTGCCAGTCACCCGACTAGCTCTTCCTACGAGCAGTACTTC
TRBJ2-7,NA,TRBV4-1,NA,CASSQVTEYEQYF,TGCGCCAGCAGCCAAGTGACAGAATACGAGCAGTACTTC
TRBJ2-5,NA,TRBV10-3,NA,CAIRIDLEETQYF,TGTGCCATCAGGATAGACCTAGAGGAGACCCAGTACTTC
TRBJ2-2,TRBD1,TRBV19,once,CASSIETGEYTGELFF,TGTGCCAGTAGTATAGAGACAGGGGAATACACCGGGGAGCTGTTTTTT
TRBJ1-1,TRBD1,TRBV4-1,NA,CASSPGTGDREAFF,TGCGCCAGCAGCCCCGGAACAGGGGACCGTGAAGCTTTCTTT
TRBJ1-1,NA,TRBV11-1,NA,CASSLAGSDTEAFF,TGTGCCAGCAGCTTAGCGGGGTCGGACACTGAAGCTTTCTTT
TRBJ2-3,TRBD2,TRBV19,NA,CASSTVAGGADTQYF,TGTGCCAGTAGTACGGTAGCGGGAGGCGCAGATACGCAGTATTTT
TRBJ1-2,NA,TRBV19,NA,CATYRKGSPYGYTF,TGTGCCACCTACAGGAAGGGAAGCCCTTATGGCTACACCTTC
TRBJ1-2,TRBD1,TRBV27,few,CASSLQTGGGYTF,TGTGCCAGCAGTTTACAGACAGGGGGCGGCTACACCTTC
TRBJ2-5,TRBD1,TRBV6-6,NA,CASSYPGQGGETQYF,TGTGCCAGCAGTTACCCGGGACAGGGCGGGGAGACCCAGTACTTC
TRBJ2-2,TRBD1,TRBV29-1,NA,CSVEDLGQGIGSGELFF,TGCAGCGTTGAAGATTTGGGACAGGGCATCGGATCCGGGGAGCTGTTTTTT
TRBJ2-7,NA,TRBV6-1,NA,CASSDGYEQYF,TGTGCCAGCAGTGATGGGTACGAGCAGTACTTC
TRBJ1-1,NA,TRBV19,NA,CASSVNTEAFF,TGTGCCAGCTCGGTGAACACTGAAGCTTTCTTT
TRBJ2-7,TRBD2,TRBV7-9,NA,CASSRAGGEQYF,TGTGCCAGCAGCCGAGCGGGGGGCGAGCAGTACTTC
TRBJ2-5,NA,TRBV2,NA,CASSEKRLSQAGETQYF,TGTGCCAGCAGTGAAAAGCGGTTAAGCCAAGCGGGCGAGACCCAGTACTTC
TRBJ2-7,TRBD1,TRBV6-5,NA,CASSYWTGGSYEQYF,TGTGCCAGCAGTTATTGGACAGGGGGGTCCTACGAGCAGTACTTC
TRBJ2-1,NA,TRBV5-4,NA,CASSLVGINEQFF,TGTGCCAGCAGCTTGGTGGGCATTAATGAGCAGTTCTTC
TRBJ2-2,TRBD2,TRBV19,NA,CASSTRGANTGELFF,TGTGCCAGTAGTACCCGGGGGGCGAACACCGGGGAGCTGTTTTTT
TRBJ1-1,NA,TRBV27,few,CASSHGTDNTEAFF,TGTGCCAGCAGTCATGGGACGGACAACACTGAAGCTTTCTTT
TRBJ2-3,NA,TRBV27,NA,CASSSRPGQGTQYF,TGTGCCAGCAGTTCCAGGCCAGGGCAGGGCACGCAGTATTTT
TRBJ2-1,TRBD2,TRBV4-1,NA,CASSSRTSGGYNEQFF,TGCGCCAGCAGCTCCCGGACTAGCGGGGGATACAATGAGCAGTTCTTC
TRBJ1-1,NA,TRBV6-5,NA,CASSYSTWGDDTEAFF,TGTGCCAGCAGTTACTCGACTTGGGGGGATGACACTGAAGCTTTCTTT
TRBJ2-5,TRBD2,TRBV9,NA,CASSVGTSGGAAETQYF,TGTGCCAGCAGCGTAGGGACTAGCGGGGGGGCCGCGGAGACCCAGTACTTC
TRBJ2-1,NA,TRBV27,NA,CASSGSSSYNEQFF,TGTGCCAGTTCGGGTAGCAGCTCCTACAATGAGCAGTTCTTC
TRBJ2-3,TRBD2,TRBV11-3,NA,CASSDGTSGDTQYF,TGTGCCAGCAGCGACGGGACTAGCGGTGATACGCAGTATTTT
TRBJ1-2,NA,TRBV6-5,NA,CASSDTPGLGGYTF,TGTGCCAGCAGTGACACCCCAGGGTTAGGTGGCTACACCTTC
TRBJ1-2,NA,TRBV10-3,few,CATRSGEIGYGYTF,TGTGCCACCCGTTCAGGGGAAATTGGATATGGCTACACCTTC
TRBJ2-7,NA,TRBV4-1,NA,CASSQTSSYEQYF,TGCGCCAGCAGCCAAACAAGCTCCTACGAGCAGTACTTC
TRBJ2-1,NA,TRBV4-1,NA,CASSQDVPAYNEQFF,TGCGCCAGCAGCCAAGATGTACCGGCCTACAATGAGCAGTTCTTC
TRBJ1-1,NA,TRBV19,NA,CASSFASLNTEAFF,TGTGCCAGTAGTTTCGCCAGCCTGAACACTGAAGCTTTCTTT
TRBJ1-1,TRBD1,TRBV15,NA,CATSRRTGAPREAFF,TGTGCCACCAGCAGAAGGACAGGGGCTCCTCGAGAAGCTTTCTTT
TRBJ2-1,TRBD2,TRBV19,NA,CASSMGYGLAGIREQFF,TGTGCCAGTAGTATGGGCTACGGACTAGCGGGGATCCGGGAGCAGTTCTTC
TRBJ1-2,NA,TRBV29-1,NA,CSADFLYGYTF,TGCAGCGCCGACTTCCTATATGGCTACACCTTC
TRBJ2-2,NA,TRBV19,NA,CASSIVHGELFF,TGTGCCAGTAGTATAGTCCACGGGGAGCTGTTTTTT
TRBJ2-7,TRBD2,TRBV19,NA,CASSIGGGSYEQYF,TGTGCCAGTAGTATTGGGGGGGGCTCCTACGAGCAGTACTTC
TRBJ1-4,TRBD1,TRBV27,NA,CASRHQGAAEKLFF,TGTGCCAGCAGACACCAGGGGGCGGCTGAAAAACTGTTTTTT
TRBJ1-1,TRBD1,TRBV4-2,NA,CASSQGDRGPTEAFF,TGTGCCAGCAGCCAAGGGGACAGGGGGCCCACTGAAGCTTTCTTT
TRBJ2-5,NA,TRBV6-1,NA,CASSVNELLETQYF,TGTGCCAGCAGTGTTAATGAGTTATTGGAGACCCAGTACTTC
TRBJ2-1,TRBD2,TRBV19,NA,CASSIGASGGVYNEQFF,TGTGCCAGTAGTATAGGAGCTAGCGGGGGTGTCTACAATGAGCAGTTCTTC